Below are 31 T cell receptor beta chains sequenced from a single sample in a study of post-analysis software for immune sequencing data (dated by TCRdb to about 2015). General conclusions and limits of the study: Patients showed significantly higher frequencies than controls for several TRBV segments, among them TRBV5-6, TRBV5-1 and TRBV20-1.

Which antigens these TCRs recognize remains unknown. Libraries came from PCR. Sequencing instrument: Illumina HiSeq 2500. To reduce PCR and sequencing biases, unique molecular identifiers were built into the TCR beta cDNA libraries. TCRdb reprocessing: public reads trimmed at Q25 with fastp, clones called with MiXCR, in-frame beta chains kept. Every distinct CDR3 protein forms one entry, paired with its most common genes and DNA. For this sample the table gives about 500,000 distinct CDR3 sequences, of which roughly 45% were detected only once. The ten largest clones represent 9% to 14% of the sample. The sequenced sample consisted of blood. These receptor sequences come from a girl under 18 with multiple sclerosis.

In nucleotides, the CDR3 is TGTGCCAGCAGCTTGAAACAAGCGGGACTCCCTTCCTACGAGCAGTACTTC. Its translation is CASSLKQAGLPSYEQYF. The chain couples TRBV5-6 to TRBJ2-7, with 7 bases identical to TRBD2. Germline loops: CDR1 SGHDT, CDR2 YYEEEE. V lost 1 base and J lost 1; bases outside the gene matches: 11. The CDR3 is 17 residues long.

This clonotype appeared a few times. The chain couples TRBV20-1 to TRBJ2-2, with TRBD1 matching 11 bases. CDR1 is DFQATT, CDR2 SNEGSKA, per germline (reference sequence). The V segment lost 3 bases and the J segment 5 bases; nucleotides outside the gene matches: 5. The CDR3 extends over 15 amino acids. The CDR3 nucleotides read TGCAGTGCTAGGGACAGGGGGCGCGAAACCGGGGAGCTGTTTTTT. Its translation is CSARDRGRETGELFF.

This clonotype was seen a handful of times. The CDR3 DNA is TGTGCCAGCAGTCCAAGGGGGAAGGGATCCTACGAGCAGTACTTC. Translation: CASSPRGKGSYEQYF. V is TRBV27 and J is TRBJ2-7, with TRBD1 as a possible D gene (6 bases). The CDR3 is 15 amino acids. Trimming took 5 bases from V and 1 from J, leaving 15 bases between them. Germline loops: CDR1 MNHEY, CDR2 SMNVEV (reference sequence).

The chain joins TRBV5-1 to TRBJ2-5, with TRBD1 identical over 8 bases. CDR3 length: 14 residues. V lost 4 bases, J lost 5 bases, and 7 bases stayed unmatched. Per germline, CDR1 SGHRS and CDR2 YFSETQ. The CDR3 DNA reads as TGCGCCAGCAGCGGGGGACAGGATGGGGAGACCCAGTACTTC. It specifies CASSGGQDGETQYF.

The CDR3 sequence: CASSDSNYGYTF. The CDR3 coding sequence is TGTGCCAGCAGCGACAGTAACTATGGCTACACCTTC. The chain links TRBV27 to TRBJ1-2, with a tentative D call TRBD1 (5 bases). The CDR3 consists of 12 residues. The V and J ends lost 6 bases and 1 base respectively, with 6 bases between them. In germline, CDR1 is MNHEY, CDR2 SMNVEV (reference sequence).

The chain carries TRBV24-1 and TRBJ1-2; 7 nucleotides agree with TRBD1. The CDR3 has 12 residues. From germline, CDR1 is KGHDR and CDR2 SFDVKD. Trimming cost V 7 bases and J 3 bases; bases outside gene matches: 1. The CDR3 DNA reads TGTGCCACCAGCGGGACAGACTATGGCTACACCTTC. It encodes CATSGTDYGYTF.

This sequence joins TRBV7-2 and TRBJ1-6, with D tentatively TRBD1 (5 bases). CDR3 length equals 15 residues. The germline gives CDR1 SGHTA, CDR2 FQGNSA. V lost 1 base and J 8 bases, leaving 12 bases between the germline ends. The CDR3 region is CASSLGGGRHSPLHF. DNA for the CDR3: TGTGCCAGCAGCTTAGGGGGCGGGAGGCATTCACCCCTCCACTTT.

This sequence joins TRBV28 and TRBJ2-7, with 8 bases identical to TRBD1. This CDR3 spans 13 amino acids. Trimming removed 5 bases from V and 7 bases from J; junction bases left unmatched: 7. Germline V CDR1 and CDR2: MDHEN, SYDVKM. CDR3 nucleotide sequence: TGTGCCAGCAGTGCTGACAGGGGTGGGGAGCAGTACTTC. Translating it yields CASSADRGGEQYF.

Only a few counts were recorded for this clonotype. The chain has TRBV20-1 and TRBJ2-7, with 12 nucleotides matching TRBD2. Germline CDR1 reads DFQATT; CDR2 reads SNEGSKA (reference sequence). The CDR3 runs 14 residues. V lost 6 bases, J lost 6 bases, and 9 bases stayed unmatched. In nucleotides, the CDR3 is TGCAGTGCCACCGGACTAGCGGGACGTTCCGAGCAGTACTTC. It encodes CSATGLAGRSEQYF.

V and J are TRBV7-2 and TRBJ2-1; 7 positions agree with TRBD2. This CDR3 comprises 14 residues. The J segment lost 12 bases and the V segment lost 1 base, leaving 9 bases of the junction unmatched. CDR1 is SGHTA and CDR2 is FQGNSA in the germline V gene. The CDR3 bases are TGTGCCAGCAGCTTAGGGAGCGGGGTTTCATCGCAGTTCTTC. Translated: CASSLGSGVSSQFF.

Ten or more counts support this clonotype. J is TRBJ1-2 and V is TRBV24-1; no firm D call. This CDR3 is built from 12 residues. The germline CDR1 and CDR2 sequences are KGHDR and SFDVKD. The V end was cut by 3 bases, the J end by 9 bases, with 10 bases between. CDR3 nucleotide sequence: TGTGCCACCAGTGATCGGGCAGATAGCTACACCTTC. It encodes CATSDRADSYTF.

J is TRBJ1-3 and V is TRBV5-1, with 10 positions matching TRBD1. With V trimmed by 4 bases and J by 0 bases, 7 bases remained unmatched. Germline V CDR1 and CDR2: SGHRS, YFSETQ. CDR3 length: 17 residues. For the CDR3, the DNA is TGCGCCAGCAGCGTCCGGGACAGGGGCTTCTCTGGAAACACCATATATTTT. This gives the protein CASSVRDRGFSGNTIYF.

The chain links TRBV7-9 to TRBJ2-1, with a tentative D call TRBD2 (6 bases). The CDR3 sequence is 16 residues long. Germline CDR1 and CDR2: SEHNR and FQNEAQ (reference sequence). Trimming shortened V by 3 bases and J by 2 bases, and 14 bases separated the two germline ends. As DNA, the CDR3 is TGTGCCAGCAGCTTGGGCGGGATAGGCCCCTACAATGAGCAGTTCTTC. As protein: CASSLGGIGPYNEQFF.

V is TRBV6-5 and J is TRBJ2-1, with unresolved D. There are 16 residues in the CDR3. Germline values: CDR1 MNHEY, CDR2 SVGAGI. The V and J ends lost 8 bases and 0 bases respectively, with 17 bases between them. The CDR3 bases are TGTGCCAGCGCCAATCCGGAAGGAAGCTCCTACAATGAGCAGTTCTTC. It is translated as CASANPEGSSYNEQFF.

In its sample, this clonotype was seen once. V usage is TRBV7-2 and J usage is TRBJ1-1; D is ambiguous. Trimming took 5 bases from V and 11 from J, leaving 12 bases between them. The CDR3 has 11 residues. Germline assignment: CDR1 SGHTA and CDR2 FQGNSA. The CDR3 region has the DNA TGTGCCAGCAGCCAGGCCCTGATGGCTTTCTTT. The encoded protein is CASSQALMAFF. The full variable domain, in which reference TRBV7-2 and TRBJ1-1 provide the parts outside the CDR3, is GAGVSQSPSNKVTEKGKDVELRCDPISGHTALYWYRQSLGQGLEFLIYFQGNSAPDKSGLPSDRFSAERTGGSVSTLTIQRTQQEDSAVYLCASSQALMAFFGQGTRLTVV.

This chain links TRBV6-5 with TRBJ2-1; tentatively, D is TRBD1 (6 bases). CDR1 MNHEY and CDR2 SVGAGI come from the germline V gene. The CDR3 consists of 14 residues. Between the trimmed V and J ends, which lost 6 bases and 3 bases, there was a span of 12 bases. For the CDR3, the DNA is TGTGCCAGCAGGGACGGGACACACTACAATGAGCAGTTCTTC. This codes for CASRDGTHYNEQFF.

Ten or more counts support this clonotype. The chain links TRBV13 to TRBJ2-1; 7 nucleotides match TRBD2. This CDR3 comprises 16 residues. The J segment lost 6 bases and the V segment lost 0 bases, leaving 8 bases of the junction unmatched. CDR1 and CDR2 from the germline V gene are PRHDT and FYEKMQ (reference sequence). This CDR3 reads CASSLGASGPSNEQFF. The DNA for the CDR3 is TGTGCCAGCAGCTTAGGGGCTAGCGGCCCCTCCAATGAGCAGTTCTTC.

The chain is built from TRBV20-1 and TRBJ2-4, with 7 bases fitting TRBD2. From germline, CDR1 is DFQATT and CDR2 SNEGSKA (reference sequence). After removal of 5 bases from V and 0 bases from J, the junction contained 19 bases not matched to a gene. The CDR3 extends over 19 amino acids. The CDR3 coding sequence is TGCAGTGCTTCTGGGTTAGCGGGCGGGGGATCATTAGCCAAAAACATTCAGTACTTC. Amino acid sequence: CSASGLAGGGSLAKNIQYF.

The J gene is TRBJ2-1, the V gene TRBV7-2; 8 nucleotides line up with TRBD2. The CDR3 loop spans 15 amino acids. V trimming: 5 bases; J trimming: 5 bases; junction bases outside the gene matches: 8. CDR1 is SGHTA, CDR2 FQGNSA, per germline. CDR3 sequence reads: CASSPGGSRNNEQFF. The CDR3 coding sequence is TGTGCCAGCAGCCCGGGAGGGAGTCGCAACAATGAGCAGTTCTTC.

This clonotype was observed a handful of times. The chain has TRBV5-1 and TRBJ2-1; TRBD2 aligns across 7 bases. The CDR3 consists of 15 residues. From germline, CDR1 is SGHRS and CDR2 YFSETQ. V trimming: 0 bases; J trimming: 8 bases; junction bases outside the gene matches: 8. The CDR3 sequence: CASSLGGSGAYEQFF. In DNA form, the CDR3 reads TGCGCCAGCAGCTTGGGCGGGAGTGGGGCCTATGAGCAGTTCTTC.

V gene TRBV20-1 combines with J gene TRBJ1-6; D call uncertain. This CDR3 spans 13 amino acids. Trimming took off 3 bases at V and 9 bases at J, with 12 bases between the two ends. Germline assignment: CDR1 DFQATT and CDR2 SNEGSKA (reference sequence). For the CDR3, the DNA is TGCAGTGCTAGGGAAGAGTGGGGTTCACCCCTCCACTTT. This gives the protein CSAREEWGSPLHF.

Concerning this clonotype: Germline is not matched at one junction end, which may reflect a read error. CDR3 DNA: TGTGCCAGCAGACAAGGGACGAGTCTGGCAGATACGCAGTATTTT. It is translated as CASRQGTSLADTQYF. The chain links TRBV3-1 to TRBJ2-3; D might be TRBD1 or TRBD2, each matching 5 bases. Germline V CDR1 and CDR2: LGHDT, YNNKEL (reference sequence). The CDR3 sequence is 15 residues long.

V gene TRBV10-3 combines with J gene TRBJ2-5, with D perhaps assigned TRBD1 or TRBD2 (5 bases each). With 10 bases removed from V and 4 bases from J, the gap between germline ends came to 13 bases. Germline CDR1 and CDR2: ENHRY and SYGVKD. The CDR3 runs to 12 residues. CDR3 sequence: CATAGTPETQYF. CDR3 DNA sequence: TGTGCCACCGCAGGGACCCCAGAGACCCAGTACTTC.

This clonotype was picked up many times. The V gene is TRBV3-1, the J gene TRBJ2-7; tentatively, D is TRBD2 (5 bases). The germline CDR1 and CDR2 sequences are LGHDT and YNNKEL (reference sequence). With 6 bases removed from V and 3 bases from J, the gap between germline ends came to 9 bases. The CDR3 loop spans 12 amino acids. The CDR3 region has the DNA TGTGCCAGCAGTCCAAGCGGCTACGAGCAGTACTTC. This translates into CASSPSGYEQYF.

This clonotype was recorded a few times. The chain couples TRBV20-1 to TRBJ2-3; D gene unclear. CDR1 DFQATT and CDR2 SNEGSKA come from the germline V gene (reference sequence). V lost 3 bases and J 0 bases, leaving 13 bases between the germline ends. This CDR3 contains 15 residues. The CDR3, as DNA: TGCAGTGCTAGGGCAGTAGGTGGGAGCACAGATACGCAGTATTTT. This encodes CSARAVGGSTDTQYF.

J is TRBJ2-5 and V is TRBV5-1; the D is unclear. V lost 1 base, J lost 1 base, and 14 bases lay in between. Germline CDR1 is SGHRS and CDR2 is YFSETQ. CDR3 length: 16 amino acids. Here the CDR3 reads CASSLSPPFSQETQYF. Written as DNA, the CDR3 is TGCGCCAGCAGCTTGTCACCCCCATTTAGCCAAGAGACCCAGTACTTC.

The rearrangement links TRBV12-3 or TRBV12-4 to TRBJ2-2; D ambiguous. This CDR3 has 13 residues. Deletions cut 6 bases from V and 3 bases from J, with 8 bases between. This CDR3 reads CASSLDYTGELFF. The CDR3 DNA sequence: TGTGCCAGCAGCCTAGATTACACCGGGGAGCTGTTTTTT.

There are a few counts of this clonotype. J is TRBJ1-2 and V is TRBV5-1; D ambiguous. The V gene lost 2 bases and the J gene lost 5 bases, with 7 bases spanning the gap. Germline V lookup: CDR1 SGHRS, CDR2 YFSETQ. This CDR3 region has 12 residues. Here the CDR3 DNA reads TGCGCCAGCAGCTTACCGCCTTATGGCTACACCTTC. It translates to CASSLPPYGYTF.

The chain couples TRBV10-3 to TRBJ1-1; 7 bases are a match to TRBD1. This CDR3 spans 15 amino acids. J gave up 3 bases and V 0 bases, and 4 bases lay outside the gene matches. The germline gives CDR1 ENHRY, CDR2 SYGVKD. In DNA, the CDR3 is TGTGCCATCAGTGAGTCGGGACAGTCTCACACTGAAGCTTTCTTT. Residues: CAISESGQSHTEAFF.

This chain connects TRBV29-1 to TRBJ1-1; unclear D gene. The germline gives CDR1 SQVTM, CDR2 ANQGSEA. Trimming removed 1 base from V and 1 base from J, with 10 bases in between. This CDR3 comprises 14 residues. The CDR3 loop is CSVEVRPENTEAFF. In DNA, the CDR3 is TGCAGCGTTGAAGTCCGGCCAGAGAACACTGAAGCTTTCTTT.

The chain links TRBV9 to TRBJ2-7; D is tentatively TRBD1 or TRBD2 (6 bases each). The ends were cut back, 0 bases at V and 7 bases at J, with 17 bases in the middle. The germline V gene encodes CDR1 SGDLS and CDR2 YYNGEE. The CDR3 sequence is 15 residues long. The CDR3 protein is CASSVDTGPTSEQYF. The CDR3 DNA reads TGTGCCAGCAGCGTAGATACAGGGCCGACTAGTGAGCAGTACTTC.